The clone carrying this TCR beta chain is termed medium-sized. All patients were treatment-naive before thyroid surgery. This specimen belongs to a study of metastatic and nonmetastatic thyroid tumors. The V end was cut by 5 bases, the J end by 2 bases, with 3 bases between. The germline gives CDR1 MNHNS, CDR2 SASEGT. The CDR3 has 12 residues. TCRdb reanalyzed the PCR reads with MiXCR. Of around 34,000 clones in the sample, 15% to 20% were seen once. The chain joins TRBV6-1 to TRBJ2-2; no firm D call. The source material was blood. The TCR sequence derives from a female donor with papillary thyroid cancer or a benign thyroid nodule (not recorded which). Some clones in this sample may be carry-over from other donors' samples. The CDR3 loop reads CASSLNTGELFF. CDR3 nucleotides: TGTGCCAGCAGTTTAAACACCGGGGAGCTGTTTTTT.